Listed below are T cell receptor beta chains from one sample, sequenced in a study of cytomegalovirus exposure and HLA in healthy donors. The repertoire was sequenced with immunoSEQ multiplex PCR; TCRdb's copy has only in-frame clones and lacks some. Of fewer than 95,000 clones listed, 65% to 75% are singletons. Source material: PBMCs. The receptors come from a woman aged 40 to 55 in good health and CMV-seropositive. CDR3s include the opening cysteine and the closing phenylalanine or tryptophan. The D gene is left open where the match is weak. A clone size is listed for some rows: how often the clone was seen (once, few, many), or a class if it is expanded.

d_call	clone_size	v_call	j_call	cdr3_aa	cdr3_nt
TRBD1	.	TRBV18	TRBJ1-1	CASSPDRDGTEAFF	TGTGCCAGCTCACCCGACAGGGATGGGACTGAAGCTTTCTTT
.	.	TRBV6-5	TRBJ2-1	CASHSWAEQFF	TGTGCCAGCCACTCGTGGGCTGAGCAGTTCTTC
.	few	TRBV6-5	TRBJ1-1	CASSTGMNTEAFF	TGTGCCAGCAGTACCGGGATGAACACTGAAGCTTTCTTT
.	.	TRBV25-1	TRBJ1-4	CASSGSQGIVNEKLFF	TGTGCCAGCAGTGGTTCGCAGGGGATCGTTAATGAAAAACTGTTTTTT
TRBD2	.	TRBV30	TRBJ2-1	CAWSVSGGVYNEQFF	TGTGCCTGGAGTGTAAGCGGGGGGGTCTACAATGAGCAGTTCTTC
.	.	TRBV29-1	TRBJ2-7	CSVQEGGNSYEQYF	TGCAGCGTTCAGGAAGGGGGAAACTCCTACGAGCAGTACTTC
TRBD1	.	TRBV10-2	TRBJ1-5	CASSEGQGPNQPQHF	TGCGCCAGCAGTGAAGGACAGGGACCCAATCAGCCCCAGCATTTT
.	few	TRBV18	TRBJ1-4	CASSPGQSNEKLFF	TGTGCCAGCTCACCCGGACAAAGTAATGAAAAACTGTTTTTT
.	.	TRBV5-1	TRBJ2-7	CASSPTVWAEQYF	TGCGCCAGCAGCCCCACCGTATGGGCAGAGCAGTACTTC
.	.	TRBV29-1	TRBJ2-7	CSVEGGGPYEQYF	TGCAGCGTTGAGGGAGGAGGGCCCTACGAGCAGTACTTC
TRBD2	few	TRBV4-3	TRBJ2-3	CASSQDRHSGVSLTQYF	TGCGCCAGCAGCCAAGATCGTCATAGCGGGGTGTCCTTAACGCAGTATTTT
TRBD2	.	TRBV25-1	TRBJ2-1	CASSPRLAGGGEQFF	TGTGCCAGCAGTCCCCGACTAGCGGGAGGGGGCGAGCAGTTCTTC
TRBD1	.	TRBV4-3	TRBJ2-7	CASRGQGREEQYF	TGCGCCAGCAGGGGACAGGGGCGAGAAGAGCAGTACTTC
.	few	TRBV27	TRBJ2-7	CASSPDTYEQYF	TGTGCCAGCAGTCCAGATACCTACGAGCAGTACTTC
TRBD1	once	TRBV11-3	TRBJ2-1	CASSLGAIGTGIYNEQFF	TGTGCCAGCAGCTTAGGGGCGATCGGGACAGGGATATACAATGAGCAGTTCTTC
.	.	TRBV5-4	TRBJ1-1	CASSLGGVTEAFF	TGTGCCAGCAGCCTCGGGGGGGTAACTGAAGCTTTCTTT
.	.	TRBV30	TRBJ1-5	CACQGHNQPQHF	TGTGCCTGCCAGGGTCACAATCAGCCCCAGCATTTT
.	.	TRBV2	TRBJ2-2	CASSRRELFF	TGTGCCAGCAGTCGTAGGGAGCTGTTTTTT
.	.	TRBV5-1	TRBJ2-7	CASSPGDQGFNEQYF	TGCGCCAGCAGCCCCGGCGATCAGGGCTTCAACGAGCAGTACTTC
.	.	TRBV5-4	TRBJ2-7	CASSLERAAYEQYF	TGTGCCAGCAGCCTGGAGAGGGCCGCCTACGAGCAGTACTTC
TRBD2	.	TRBV4-3	TRBJ2-1	CASSQGLTGGRNEQFF	TGCGCCAGCAGCCAAGGTTTGACGGGGGGTAGGAATGAGCAGTTCTTC
TRBD1	.	TRBV19	TRBJ2-7	CASSLQGAKDEQYF	TGTGCCAGTAGCCTACAGGGGGCGAAGGACGAGCAGTACTTC
TRBD2	.	TRBV7-2	TRBJ2-3	CASSLGGGVSTDTQYF	TGTGCCAGCAGCTTAGGCGGGGGGGTTAGCACAGATACGCAGTATTTT
TRBD1	.	TRBV4-3	TRBJ2-5	CASSHSRGRGETQYF	TGCGCCAGCAGCCATTCTAGGGGGCGCGGAGAGACCCAGTACTTC
TRBD1	.	TRBV5-8	TRBJ1-2	CASSIGDSPILGYTF	TGTGCCAGCAGTATCGGGGACAGCCCTATCCTTGGCTACACCTTC
TRBD2	.	TRBV4-1	TRBJ2-7	CASSQEWLAGGNSYEQYF	TGCGCCAGCAGCCAAGAGTGGCTAGCGGGAGGGAACTCCTACGAGCAGTACTTC
.	.	TRBV7-9	TRBJ2-1	CASSAERAGKLVQFF	TGTGCCAGCAGCGCAGAACGCGCGGGAAAGCTCGTGCAGTTCTTC
.	.	TRBV4-1	TRBJ2-7	CASSQDPGGIGYEQYF	TGCGCCAGCAGCCAAGATCCCGGAGGGATCGGGTACGAGCAGTACTTC
.	.	TRBV2	TRBJ1-2	CASTSDLFSGYTF	TGTGCCAGCACGTCGGACTTGTTCTCTGGCTACACCTTC
TRBD1	.	TRBV11-2	TRBJ1-2	CASSLGRVNRGYGYTF	TGTGCCAGCAGCTTAGGCCGAGTTAACAGGGGCTATGGCTACACCTTC